These T cell receptor beta chains were read from a single sample in a study of T cell repertoires in cytomegalovirus infection. Their antigen targets remain unknown. TCRdb re-analysed the reads in MiXCR, keeping a single row per CDR3 protein. The table lists approximately 24,000 distinct CDR3 sequences, about 22% of them singletons, with 90% to 95% in the top ten. The starting material was CD8+ T cells from cultured PBMCs, obtained from culture after CMV antigen stimulation. The receptors were sampled from a human donor in good health (CMV status not recorded). Some clones in this sample may be carry-over from other donors' samples. Each CDR3 is given with its conserved first and last residue. The order of the fields is D gene, V gene, J gene, clone size, CDR3 DNA, CDR3 protein. The D gene is left open where the match is weak. The size entry is marked missing in some rows and otherwise reads once, few, many or a size class.

.	TRBV7-6	TRBJ2-2	few	TGTGCCAGCAGCCACAGAGGGGCCCAGGAGTCGGGGGAGCTGTTTTTT	CASSHRGAQESGELFF
TRBD2	TRBV6-1	TRBJ2-1	.	TGTGCCAGCAGTGCGACTAGCGGGGGGGTTGGGGAAAATGAGCAGTTCTTC	CASSATSGGVGENEQFF
.	TRBV7-2	TRBJ2-5	many	TGTGCCAGCAGCTCCCCTCCCGGGTGGGGTGAAGAGACCCAGTACTTC	CASSSPPGWGEETQYF
.	TRBV25-1	TRBJ1-6	many	TGTGCCAGCAGTCCCCGTACAGAGTTTAATTCACCCCTCCACTTT	CASSPRTEFNSPLHF
.	TRBV20-1	TRBJ1-5	.	TGCAGTGCTAGAGACAGGGATGCTCAGCCCCAGCATTTT	CSARDRDAQPQHF
.	TRBV11-1	TRBJ2-3	.	TGTGCCAGCAGCTTAGCGCTAGGGTGGGACGATACGCAGTATTTT	CASSLALGWDDTQYF
TRBD2	TRBV6-6	TRBJ2-3	few	TGTGCCAGCAGTTCCTTAGGCGGGGGGGCCTCGGATACGCAGTATTTT	CASSSLGGGASDTQYF
TRBD1	TRBV19	TRBJ2-2	few	TGTGCCAGTAGACCAAGACAGGGGGCAACCGGGGAGCTGTTTTTT	CASRPRQGATGELFF
.	TRBV7-2	TRBJ1-6	many	TGTGCCAGCAGCTTAGTTCCAGGGGCCGGGTCCTATAATTCACCCCTCCACTTT	CASSLVPGAGSYNSPLHF
.	TRBV7-9	TRBJ1-2	.	TGTGCCAGCAGCTTAGCGCTTACAGGGTCTAACTATGGCTACACCTTC	CASSLALTGSNYGYTF
.	TRBV6-2/TRBV6-3	TRBJ2-5	many	TGTGCCAGCAGACCAGCGGTTTGGGGGACCCAGTACTTC	CASRPAVWGTQYF
.	TRBV7-2	TRBJ2-4	many	TGTGCCAGCAGCTTAGCGTTCCGATCCCTGACCAAAAACATTCAGTACTTC	CASSLAFRSLTKNIQYF
.	TRBV6-5	TRBJ1-2	few	TGTGCCAGCAGTTCGGGTTCCCTTGATGGCTACACCTTC	CASSSGSLDGYTF
.	TRBV7-9	TRBJ2-2	many	TGTGCCAGCAGCGCAGGGACTCAACCCGGGGAGCTGTTTTTT	CASSAGTQPGELFF
TRBD1	TRBV6-6	TRBJ1-4	few	TGTGCCAGCAGCATCGACAGGGCAACTAATGAAAAACTGTTTTTT	CASSIDRATNEKLFF